The clone carrying this TCR beta chain was counted only a few times. The target antigen is unknown. Trimming took 2 bases from V and 4 from J; bases not matched to a gene: 4. Germline V gives CDR1 SGHVS, CDR2 FNYEAQ. This CDR3 contains 15 residues. The data were obtained in a study of radiotherapy plus CTLA-4 blockade in lung cancer. Overall study findings and caveats: In blood, after radiotherapy plus ipilimumab, tumor-derived TCR clones expanded. The best predictor of response was reported to be early blood T cell clone dynamics, with interferon-beta.

This table comes from immunoSEQ multiplex PCR, and its TCRdb copy is limited to in-frame clones, with some not included. The profile shows about 40,000 clones, more than 70% of them singletons. Patients with chemo-refractory metastatic non-small-cell lung cancer received focal radiation plus CTLA-4 blockade with ipilimumab. The sample here was peripheral blood, taken from a patient treated with radiotherapy plus ipilimumab. The sequence was collected from a human donor with non-small cell lung cancer that progressed on radiotherapy plus ipilimumab. The V and J genes are TRBV7-6 and TRBJ2-2, with 7 bases that match TRBD1. CDR3 residues: CASSLTGQVTGELFF. CDR3 bases: TGTGCCAGCAGCTTAACTGGACAGGTCACCGGGGAGCTGTTTTTT.